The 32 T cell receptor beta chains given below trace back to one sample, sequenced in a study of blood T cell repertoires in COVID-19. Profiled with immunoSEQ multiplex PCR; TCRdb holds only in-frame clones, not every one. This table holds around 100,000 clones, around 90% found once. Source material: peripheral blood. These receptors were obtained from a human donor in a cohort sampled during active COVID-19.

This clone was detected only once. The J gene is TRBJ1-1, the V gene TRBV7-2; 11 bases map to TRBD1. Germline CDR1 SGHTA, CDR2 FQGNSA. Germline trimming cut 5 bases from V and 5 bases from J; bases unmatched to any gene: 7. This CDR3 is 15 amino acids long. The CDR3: CASSPDRGRRTEAFF. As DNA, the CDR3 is TGTGCCAGCAGCCCGGACAGGGGGCGGAGGACTGAAGCTTTCTTT.

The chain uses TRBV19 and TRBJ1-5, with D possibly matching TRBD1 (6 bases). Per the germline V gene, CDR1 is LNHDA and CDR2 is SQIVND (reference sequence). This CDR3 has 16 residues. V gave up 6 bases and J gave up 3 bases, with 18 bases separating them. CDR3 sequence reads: CASRGLRSGVNQPQHF. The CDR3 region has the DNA TGTGCCAGTAGAGGGCTAAGATCAGGGGTCAATCAGCCCCAGCATTTT.

In nucleotides, the CDR3 is TGTGCCAGCAGCGGAAAAGGGGGCATTACAAACTATGGCTACACCTTC. Its translation is CASSGKGGITNYGYTF. This chain connects TRBV9 to TRBJ1-2, with 7 nucleotides matching TRBD1. The ends lost 3 bases at V and 2 bases at J; junction bases unmatched: 10. From germline, CDR1 is SGDLS and CDR2 YYNGEE. This CDR3 has 16 amino acids.

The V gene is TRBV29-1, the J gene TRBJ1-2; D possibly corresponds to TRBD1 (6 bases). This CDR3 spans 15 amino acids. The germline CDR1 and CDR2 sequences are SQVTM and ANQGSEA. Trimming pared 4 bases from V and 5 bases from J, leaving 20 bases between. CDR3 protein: CSVVGPGGGGYGYTF. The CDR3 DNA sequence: TGCAGCGTTGTAGGGCCTGGGGGAGGGGGTTATGGCTACACCTTC.

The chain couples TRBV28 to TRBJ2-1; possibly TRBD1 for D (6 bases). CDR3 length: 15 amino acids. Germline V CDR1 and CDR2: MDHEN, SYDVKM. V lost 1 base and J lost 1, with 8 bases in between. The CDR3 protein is CASSLLGGSYNEQFF. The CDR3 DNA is TGTGCCAGCAGTTTATTAGGGGGTTCCTACAATGAGCAGTTCTTC.

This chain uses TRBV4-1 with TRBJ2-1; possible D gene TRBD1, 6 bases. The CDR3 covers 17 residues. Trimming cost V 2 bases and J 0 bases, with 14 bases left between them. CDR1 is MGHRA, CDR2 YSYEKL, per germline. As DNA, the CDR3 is TGCGCCAGCAGCCAACCCCCAGGGGCTAGCTCCTACAATGAGCAGTTCTTC. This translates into CASSQPPGASSYNEQFF.

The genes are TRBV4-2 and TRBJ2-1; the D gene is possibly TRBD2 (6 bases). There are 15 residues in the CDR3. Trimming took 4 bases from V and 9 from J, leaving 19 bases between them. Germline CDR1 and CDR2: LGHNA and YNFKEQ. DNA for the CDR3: TGTGCCAGCAGCCCCCCTCCGGGAGCATTCGGTGAGCAGTTCTTC. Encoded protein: CASSPPPGAFGEQFF.

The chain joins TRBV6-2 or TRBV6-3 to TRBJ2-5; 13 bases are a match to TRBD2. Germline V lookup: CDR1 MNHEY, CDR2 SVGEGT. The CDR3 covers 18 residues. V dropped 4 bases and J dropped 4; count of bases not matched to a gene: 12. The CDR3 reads CASSFPPLAGGPSETQYF. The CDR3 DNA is TGTGCCAGCAGTTTCCCCCCACTAGCGGGAGGGCCGTCAGAGACCCAGTACTTC.

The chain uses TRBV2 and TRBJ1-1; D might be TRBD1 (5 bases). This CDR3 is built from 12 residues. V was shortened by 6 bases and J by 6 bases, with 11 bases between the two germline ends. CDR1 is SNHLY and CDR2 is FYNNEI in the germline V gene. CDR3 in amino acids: CASRGGGAEAFF. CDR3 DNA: TGTGCCAGCAGGGGGGGAGGGGCTGAAGCTTTCTTT.

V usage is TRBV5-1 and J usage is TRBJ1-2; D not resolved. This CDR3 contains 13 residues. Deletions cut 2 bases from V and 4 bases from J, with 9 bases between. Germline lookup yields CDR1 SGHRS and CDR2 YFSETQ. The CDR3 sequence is CASSFGQLYGYTF. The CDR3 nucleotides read TGCGCCAGCAGCTTTGGGCAACTCTATGGCTACACCTTC.

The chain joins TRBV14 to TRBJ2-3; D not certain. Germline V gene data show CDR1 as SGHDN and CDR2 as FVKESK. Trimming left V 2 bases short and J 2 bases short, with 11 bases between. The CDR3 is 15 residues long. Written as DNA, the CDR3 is TGTGCCAGCAGCCAATTAAACCTCTACACAGATACGCAGTATTTT. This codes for CASSQLNLYTDTQYF.

CDR3 amino acids: CASSTPPGLRETQYF. DNA for the CDR3: TGTGCCAGTAGTACCCCCCCTGGCCTGCGGGAGACCCAGTACTTC. This chain uses TRBV19 with TRBJ2-5; no firm D call. The CDR3 is 15 amino acids. The V gene lost 4 bases and the J gene lost 5 bases, with 17 bases spanning the gap. Germline V gives CDR1 LNHDA, CDR2 SQIVND (reference sequence).

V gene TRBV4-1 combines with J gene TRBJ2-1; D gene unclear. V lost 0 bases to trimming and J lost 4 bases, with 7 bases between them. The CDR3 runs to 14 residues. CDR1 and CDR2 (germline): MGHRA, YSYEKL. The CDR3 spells CASSQETGYNEQFF. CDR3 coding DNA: TGCGCCAGCAGCCAAGAGACTGGATACAATGAGCAGTTCTTC.

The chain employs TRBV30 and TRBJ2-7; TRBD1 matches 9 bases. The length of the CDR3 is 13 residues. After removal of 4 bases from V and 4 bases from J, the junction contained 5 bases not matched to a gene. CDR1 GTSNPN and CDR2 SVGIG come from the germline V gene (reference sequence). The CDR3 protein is CAWTRDRAYEQYF. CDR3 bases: TGTGCCTGGACCAGGGACAGGGCTTACGAGCAGTACTTC. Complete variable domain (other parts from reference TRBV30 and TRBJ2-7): SQTIHQWPATLVQPVGSPLSLECTVEGTSNPNLYWYRQAAGRGLQLLFYSVGIGQISSEVPQNLSASRPQDRQFILSSKKLLLSDSGFYLCAWTRDRAYEQYFGPGTRLTVT.

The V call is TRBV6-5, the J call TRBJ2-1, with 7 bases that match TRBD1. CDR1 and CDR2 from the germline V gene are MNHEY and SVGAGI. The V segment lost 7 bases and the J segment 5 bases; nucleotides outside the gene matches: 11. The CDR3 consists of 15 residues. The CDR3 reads CASTSPGTGDNEQFF. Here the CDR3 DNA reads TGTGCCAGCACCTCCCCCGGAACAGGGGACAATGAGCAGTTCTTC.

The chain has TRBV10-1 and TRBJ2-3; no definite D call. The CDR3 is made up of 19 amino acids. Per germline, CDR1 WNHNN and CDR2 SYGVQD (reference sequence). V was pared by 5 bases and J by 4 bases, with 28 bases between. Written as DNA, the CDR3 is TGCGCCAGCAGTCACCCCGAGAGGTGTCCGTACACTGGTCCAGATACGCAGTATTTT. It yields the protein CASSHPERCPYTGPDTQYF.

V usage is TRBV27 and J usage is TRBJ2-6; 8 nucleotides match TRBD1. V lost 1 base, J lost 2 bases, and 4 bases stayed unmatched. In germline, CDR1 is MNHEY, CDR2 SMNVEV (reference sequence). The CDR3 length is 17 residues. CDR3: CASSLYRGDPGANVLTF. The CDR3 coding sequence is TGTGCCAGCAGTTTATACAGGGGGGACCCTGGGGCCAACGTCCTGACTTTC.

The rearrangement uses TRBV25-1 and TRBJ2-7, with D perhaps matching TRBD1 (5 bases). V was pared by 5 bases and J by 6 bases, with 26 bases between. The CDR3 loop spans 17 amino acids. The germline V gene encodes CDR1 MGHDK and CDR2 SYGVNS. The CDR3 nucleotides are TGTGCCAGCAGTAAAACCGATTCCGACGGAATGGGGCGCGAGCAGTACTTC. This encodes CASSKTDSDGMGREQYF.

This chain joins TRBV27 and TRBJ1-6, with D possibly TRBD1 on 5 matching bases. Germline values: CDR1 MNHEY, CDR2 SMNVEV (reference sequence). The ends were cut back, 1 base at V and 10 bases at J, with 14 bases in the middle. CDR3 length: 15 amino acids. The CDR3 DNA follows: TGTGCCAGCAGTTTATTCCCCCCAGGGAACTCACCCCTCCACTTT. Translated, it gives CASSLFPPGNSPLHF.

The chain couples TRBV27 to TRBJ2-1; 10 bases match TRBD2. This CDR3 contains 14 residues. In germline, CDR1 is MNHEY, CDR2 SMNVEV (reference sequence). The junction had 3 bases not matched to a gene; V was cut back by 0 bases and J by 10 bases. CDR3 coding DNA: TGTGCCAGCAGTTTATCGTGGACTAGCGGCGAGCAGTTCTTC. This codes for CASSLSWTSGEQFF.

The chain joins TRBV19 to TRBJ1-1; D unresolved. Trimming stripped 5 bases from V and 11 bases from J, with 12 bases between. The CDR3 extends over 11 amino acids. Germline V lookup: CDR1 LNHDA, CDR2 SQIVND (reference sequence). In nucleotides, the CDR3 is TGTGCCAGTAGTTCCAAGCTCAGGGCTTTCTTT. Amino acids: CASSSKLRAFF.

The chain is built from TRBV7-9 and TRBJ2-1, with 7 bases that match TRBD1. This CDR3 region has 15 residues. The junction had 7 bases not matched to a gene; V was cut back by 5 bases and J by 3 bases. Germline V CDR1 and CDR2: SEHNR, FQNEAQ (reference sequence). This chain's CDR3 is CASSQSRQGYNEQFF. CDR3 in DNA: TGTGCCAGCAGCCAATCAAGACAGGGCTACAATGAGCAGTTCTTC.

The CDR3 is CASSQDRFTGGRYNEQFF. As DNA, the CDR3 is TGCGCCAGCAGCCAAGATCGATTTACGGGAGGGAGGTACAATGAGCAGTTCTTC. V and J are TRBV4-3 and TRBJ2-1; 8 bases are a match to TRBD2. V gave up 0 bases and J gave up 4 bases; unmatched junction bases: 11. The CDR3 is 18 residues long. Germline V CDR1 and CDR2: LGHNA, YSLEER.

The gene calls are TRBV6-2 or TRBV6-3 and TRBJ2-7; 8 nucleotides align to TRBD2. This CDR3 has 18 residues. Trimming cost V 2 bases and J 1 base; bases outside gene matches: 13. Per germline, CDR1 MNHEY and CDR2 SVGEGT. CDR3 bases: TGTGCCAGCAGTTACGATGGGCTGACGGGGGGGCCGTCCTACGAGCAGTACTTC. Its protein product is CASSYDGLTGGPSYEQYF.

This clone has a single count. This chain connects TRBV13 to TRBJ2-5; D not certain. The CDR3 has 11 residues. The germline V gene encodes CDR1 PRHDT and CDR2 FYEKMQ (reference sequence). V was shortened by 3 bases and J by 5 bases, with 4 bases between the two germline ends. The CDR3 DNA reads TGTGCCAGCAGCTTGAGGGAGACCCAGTACTTC. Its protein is CASSLRETQYF.

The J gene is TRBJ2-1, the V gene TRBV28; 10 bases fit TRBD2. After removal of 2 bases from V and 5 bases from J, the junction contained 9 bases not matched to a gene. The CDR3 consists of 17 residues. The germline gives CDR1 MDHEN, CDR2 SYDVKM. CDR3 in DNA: TGTGCCAGCAGTTTACCCCCCCCAGCGGGAGGGGACAATGAGCAGTTCTTC. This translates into CASSLPPPAGGDNEQFF.

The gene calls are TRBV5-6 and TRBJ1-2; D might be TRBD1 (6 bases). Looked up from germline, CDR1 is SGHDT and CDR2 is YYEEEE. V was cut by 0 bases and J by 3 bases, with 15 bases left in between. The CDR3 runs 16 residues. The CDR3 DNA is TGTGCCAGCAGCTTGGTCGGAAGGACAGATTACTATGGCTACACCTTC. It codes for CASSLVGRTDYYGYTF.

CDR3: CASSLPGQGFYEQYF. The CDR3 bases are TGTGCCAGCAGTTTGCCGGGACAGGGGTTCTACGAGCAGTACTTC. This rearrangement joins TRBV28 to TRBJ2-7; TRBD1 matches at 10 bases. The germline V gene has CDR1 MDHEN and CDR2 SYDVKM. This CDR3 has 15 amino acids. The ends lost 3 bases at V and 3 bases at J; junction bases unmatched: 5.

The CDR3 spells CASSLGGDEQYF. CDR3 DNA: TGTGCCAGCAGCTTGGGCGGCGACGAGCAGTACTTC. J is TRBJ2-7 and V is TRBV5-4; D is uncertain. The CDR3 consists of 12 residues. CDR1 is SGHNT, CDR2 YYREEE, per germline (reference sequence). Trimming removed 0 bases from V and 5 bases from J, with 6 bases in between.

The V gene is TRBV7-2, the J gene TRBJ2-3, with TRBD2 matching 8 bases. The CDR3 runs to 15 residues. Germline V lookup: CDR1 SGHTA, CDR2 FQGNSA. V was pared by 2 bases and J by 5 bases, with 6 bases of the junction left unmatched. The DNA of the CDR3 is TGTGCCAGCAGCTTAACCGGGGGGGCGGGAGATACGCAGTATTTT. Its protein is CASSLTGGAGDTQYF.

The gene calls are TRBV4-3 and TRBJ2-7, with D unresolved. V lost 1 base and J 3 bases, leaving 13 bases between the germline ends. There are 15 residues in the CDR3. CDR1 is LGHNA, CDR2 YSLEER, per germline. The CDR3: CASSQGYTNLYEQYF. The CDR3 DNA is TGCGCCAGCAGCCAAGGGTACACTAACCTCTACGAGCAGTACTTC.

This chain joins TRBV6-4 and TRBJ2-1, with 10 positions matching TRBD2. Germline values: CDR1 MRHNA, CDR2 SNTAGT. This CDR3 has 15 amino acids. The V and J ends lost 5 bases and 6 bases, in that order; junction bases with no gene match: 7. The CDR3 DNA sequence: TGTGCCAGCAGTCAGCTAGCGGGAGAGGGCAATGAGCAGTTCTTC. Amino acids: CASSQLAGEGNEQFF.